The rows below give T cell receptor beta chains drawn from one sample of a study of T cell responses to AZD1222 COVID-19 vaccine. Generated by immunoSEQ multiplex PCR, the TCRdb table keeps only in-frame clones and is missing some. This sample yields about 97,000 clones, of which about 91% are seen a single time; more than 6.5% belongs to the top ten. This sample comprised peripheral blood, obtained on day 0 of AZD1222 vaccination. The source of these receptors is an adult in good health. Both conserved end residues are trimmed from each CDR3.

TRBJ2-6 | TRBV27 | ASSFSDSSGANVLT
TRBJ2-5 | TRBV5-4 | ASSSGLEETQY
TRBJ2-1 | TRBV4-1 | ASSQDQGYNEQF
TRBJ1-3 | TRBV19 | ASAGVDSGNTIY
TRBJ1-5 | TRBV5-1 | ASSRVPGQEHQPQH
TRBJ2-7 | TRBV2 | ASSEQGLSSYEQY
TRBJ2-2 | TRBV28 | ASSLRLAVTGELF
TRBJ1-6 | TRBV9 | ASSVAGGNNSPLH
TRBJ2-7 | TRBV7-9 | ASSLVLASGSRVHEQY
TRBJ2-3 | TRBV3-1/TRBV3-2 | ASSQVRTSGAAGTDTQY
TRBJ2-7 | TRBV19 | ATNPGQGSYEQY
TRBJ2-2 | TRBV5-1 | ASSPLGTPGELF
TRBJ1-5 | TRBV2 | ASRPSGRGGEPQH
TRBJ1-6 | TRBV5-6 | ASSLQGVYSPLH
TRBJ1-4 | TRBV11-2 | ASSLPGQGIEKLF
TRBJ1-5 | TRBV19 | ASSTLDRGRNQPQH
TRBJ1-5 | TRBV5-5 | ASSLLGTGGEPQH
TRBJ2-7 | TRBV20-1 | SASGRLNSYEQY
TRBJ1-1 | TRBV18 | ASSPRGNTEAF
TRBJ2-1 | TRBV27 | ASSSRTGGYNEQF
TRBJ1-1 | TRBV7-3 | ASSLGPEQGMNTEAF
TRBJ2-3 | TRBV6-5 | ASSYGATDTQY
TRBJ1-5 | TRBV29-1 | SAAGDNQPQH
TRBJ1-4 | TRBV6-5 | ASSPTEINEKLF
TRBJ2-1 | TRBV5-1 | ASSSSSGGEQF
TRBJ2-1 | TRBV19 | ASRYGTGGYNEQF
TRBJ2-5 | TRBV7-3 | ASSPQGVGETQY
TRBJ1-5 | TRBV4-1 | ASSQETQGNQPQH
TRBJ2-7 | TRBV7-3 | ASSLGPESSYEQY
TRBJ2-7 | TRBV5-1 | ASRLLLDSYEQY
TRBJ1-6 | TRBV7-2 | ASSSDISSYNSPLH
TRBJ2-3 | TRBV7-2 | ASSPRLAGGSTDTQY
TRBJ2-5 | TRBV6-1 | ASSETDSGRGGETQY
TRBJ1-1 | TRBV4-1 | ASSQGADTEAF
TRBJ1-1 | TRBV7-2 | ASSKFSKNTEAF
TRBJ1-2 | TRBV19 | ANRTGGDYGYT
TRBJ1-3 | TRBV27 | ASSLRGAGNTIY
TRBJ2-2 | TRBV5-1 | ASSLDRGAGELF
TRBJ2-2 | TRBV9 | ASSPAGTGRPGELF
TRBJ2-2 | TRBV19 | ASSTGTGTNTGELF
TRBJ1-2 | TRBV6-5 | ASAYQGVGYT
TRBJ1-3 | TRBV19 | ASRPSGNTIY
TRBJ1-1 | TRBV5-1 | ASSLGGITEAF
TRBJ1-5 | TRBV18 | ASSPNVGVGNQPQH
TRBJ1-1 | TRBV5-1 | ASGIGPRRTEAF
TRBJ1-1 | TRBV27 | ASSFLGAEAF
TRBJ2-1 | TRBV28 | ASRPPGLAGNNEQF
TRBJ2-7 | TRBV9 | ASGDLGVGEQY
TRBJ2-5 | TRBV29-1 | SATGGAETQY
TRBJ1-5 | TRBV18 | ASSPGEADSNQPQH
TRBJ2-1 | TRBV10-3 | AISETAPGTRHYNEQF